The 27 T cell receptor beta chains below all came from one sample that was sequenced in a study of OX40 agonist ivuxolimab in advanced cancers. The method was immunoSEQ multiplex PCR; TCRdb's version includes in-frame clones alone and lacks a portion of them. The sample holds more than 12,000 clones, about 93% seen once. The sequencing here drew on CD4+ or CD8+ T cells sorted from blood, taken in a trial of the OX40 agonist ivuxolimab. Receptor source: an adult with an advanced solid tumor such as melanoma, head and neck, liver or kidney cancer.

The rearrangement links TRBV6-5 to TRBJ2-1; 8 positions match TRBD2. The V segment lost 0 bases and the J segment 6 bases; nucleotides outside the gene matches: 7. The CDR3 has 16 amino acids. Germline-derived CDR1 and CDR2 are MNHEY and SVGAGI. For the CDR3, the DNA is TGTGCCAGCAGTTACTCTTCCCACGGGGGGGGCAATGAGCAGTTCTTC. Protein product: CASSYSSHGGGNEQFF.

The chain combines TRBV21-1 with TRBJ1-5; the D call of TRBD1 is as the table states it, not checked on the DNA. TRBV21-1 is annotated as a pseudogene. The CDR3 totals 14 residues. The DNA for the CDR3 is TGTGCCAGCAGTAGGGGTGGAGGCAATCAGCCCCAGCATTTT. Protein sequence: CASSRGGGNQPQHF.

The chain combines TRBV6-5 with TRBJ1-1; D is perhaps TRBD1 (5 bases). V shed 5 bases and J shed 4 bases, with 14 bases lying between them. The CDR3 has 14 residues. Germline V gene sequence: CDR1 MNHEY, CDR2 SVGAGI. CDR3 sequence reads: CASSPGVKGTEAFF. CDR3 nucleotides: TGTGCCAGCAGTCCGGGGGTAAAGGGCACTGAAGCTTTCTTT.

The J gene is TRBJ2-1, the V gene TRBV2; 10 positions agree with TRBD1. The J segment lost 4 bases and the V segment lost 2 bases, leaving 2 bases of the junction unmatched. In germline, CDR1 is SNHLY, CDR2 FYNNEI. The CDR3 has 15 amino acids. The CDR3 loop is CASSERGQGYNEQFF. CDR3 bases: TGTGCCAGCAGTGAACGGGGACAGGGGTACAATGAGCAGTTCTTC.

The V gene is TRBV9, the J gene TRBJ2-7, with 14 bases aligning to TRBD2. V trimming: 7 bases; J trimming: 6 bases; junction bases outside the gene matches: 18. The CDR3 loop spans 18 amino acids. Germline values: CDR1 SGDLS, CDR2 YYNGEE. CDR3 coding DNA: TGTGCCAGCCCGAGACTGGGACTAGCGGGAGTTCGGGGGAGCGAGCAGTACTTC. Residues: CASPRLGLAGVRGSEQYF.

V is TRBV28 and J is TRBJ2-3; possible D gene TRBD1, 6 bases. Trimming took 5 bases from V and 2 from J, leaving 20 bases between them. There are 17 residues in the CDR3. The germline gives CDR1 MDHEN, CDR2 SYDVKM. The CDR3 nucleotides read TGTGCCAGCAGTGCCAACTACAGGGAACCCCCCACAGATACGCAGTATTTT. This encodes CASSANYREPPTDTQYF.

This chain connects TRBV6-5 to TRBJ1-5, with a possible D match to TRBD1 (6 bases). The CDR3 length is 14 residues. Germline V gives CDR1 MNHEY, CDR2 SVGAGI. Trimming shortened V by 7 bases and J by 5 bases, and 15 bases separated the two germline ends. The CDR3 here is CASKRGTHDQPQHF. The CDR3 DNA reads TGTGCCAGCAAAAGGGGGACACACGATCAGCCCCAGCATTTT.

The chain has TRBV5-4 and TRBJ2-3; 7 bases map to TRBD1. Germline lookup yields CDR1 SGHNT and CDR2 YYREEE (reference sequence). V lost 4 bases to trimming and J lost 6 bases; unmatched junction nucleotides: 14. This CDR3 spans 16 amino acids. DNA of the CDR3: TGTGCCAGCAGCCAAGATCCCGGCCCCAGGGGGGATACGCAGTATTTT. It yields the protein CASSQDPGPRGDTQYF.

In its sample, this clone was seen once. J is TRBJ2-3 and V is TRBV4-1, with 8 bases matching TRBD2. From germline, CDR1 is MGHRA and CDR2 YSYEKL. J gave up 6 bases and V 1 base, and 6 bases lay outside the gene matches. The CDR3 runs to 15 residues. This CDR3 is CASSQVAGGVDTQYF. In DNA form, the CDR3 reads TGCGCCAGCAGCCAAGTGGCGGGGGGAGTGGATACGCAGTATTTT.

The chain combines TRBV28 with TRBJ2-3, with unresolved D. Germline CDR1 is MDHEN and CDR2 is SYDVKM. The CDR3 is made up of 11 amino acids. The ends were cut back, 5 bases at V and 5 bases at J, with 5 bases in the middle. As DNA, the CDR3 is TGTGCCAGCAGTGAGGTAGATACGCAGTATTTT. Translation: CASSEVDTQYF.

The genes are TRBV27 and TRBJ2-7; D is unclear. This CDR3 contains 15 residues. V lost 2 bases to trimming and J lost 2 bases, with 13 bases between them. Germline loops: CDR1 MNHEY, CDR2 SMNVEV (reference sequence). CDR3 sequence (DNA): TGTGCCAGCAGTTTAAGGCCTCTGCAAACCTACGAGCAGTACTTC. Protein sequence: CASSLRPLQTYEQYF.

The V gene is TRBV18, the J gene TRBJ1-1, with D uncertain. The CDR3 sequence is 17 residues long. Germline-derived CDR1 and CDR2 are KGHSH and LQKENI. V dropped 0 bases and J dropped 3 bases, with 17 bases sitting between them. The CDR3 protein is CASSPPGKPYADTEAFF. The DNA of the CDR3 is TGTGCCAGCTCACCACCGGGTAAGCCCTATGCAGACACTGAAGCTTTCTTT.

The chain recombines TRBV5-1 with TRBJ2-7; D is uncertain. The ends were cut back, 4 bases at V and 5 bases at J, with 13 bases in the middle. Germline V CDR1 and CDR2: SGHRS, YFSETQ. The CDR3 contains 13 residues. CDR3 coding DNA: TGCGCCAGCAGCCTTGGGTCAATCGACGAGCAGTACTTC. Amino acids: CASSLGSIDEQYF. Complete variable domain (other parts from reference TRBV5-1 and TRBJ2-7): KAGVTQTPRYLIKTRGQQVTLSCSPISGHRSVSWYQQTPGQGLQFLFEYFSETQRNKGNFPGRFSGRQFSNSRSEMNVSTLELGDSALYLCASSLGSIDEQYFGPGTRLTVT.

This chain links TRBV5-1 with TRBJ2-1; 10 bases fit TRBD2. This CDR3 region has 16 residues. CDR1 is SGHRS, CDR2 YFSETQ, per germline. V lost 1 base to trimming and J lost 4 bases; unmatched junction nucleotides: 5. The CDR3 coding sequence is TGCGCCAGCAGCTTGACCCTAGCGGGGGAGTACAATGAGCAGTTCTTC. It encodes CASSLTLAGEYNEQFF. Full variable domain (rest looked up from reference TRBV5-1 and TRBJ2-1): KAGVTQTPRYLIKTRGQQVTLSCSPISGHRSVSWYQQTPGQGLQFLFEYFSETQRNKGNFPGRFSGRQFSNSRSEMNVSTLELGDSALYLCASSLTLAGEYNEQFFGPGTRLTVL.

V and J are TRBV27 and TRBJ2-5; possible D gene TRBD2, 5 bases. The CDR3 has 14 amino acids. V lost 2 bases to trimming and J lost 5 bases, with 12 bases between them. The germline V gene encodes CDR1 MNHEY and CDR2 SMNVEV (reference sequence). The CDR3 loop is CASSLAGSFETQYF. The CDR3 DNA follows: TGTGCCAGCAGTTTAGCGGGTTCTTTTGAGACCCAGTACTTC.

Here the CDR3 DNA reads TGTGCCAGCAGTGAGGCCCCCAGCGGGAGGTACTACAATGAGCAGTTCTTC. Protein: CASSEAPSGRYYNEQFF. The rearrangement links TRBV2 to TRBJ2-1; 9 nucleotides align to TRBD2. J lost 3 bases, V lost 3 bases, and 9 bases had no gene match. Germline CDR1 is SNHLY and CDR2 is FYNNEI. The CDR3 is 17 amino acids.

This clone is a singleton in its sample. The chain employs TRBV7-9 and TRBJ2-1; D unresolved. With 6 bases removed from V and 4 bases from J, the gap between germline ends came to 7 bases. Germline V lookup: CDR1 SEHNR, CDR2 FQNEAQ (reference sequence). The CDR3 runs to 12 residues. The CDR3 loop is CASRTEYNEQFF. The CDR3 DNA reads TGTGCCAGCAGGACGGAATACAATGAGCAGTTCTTC.

This clone was counted between two and nine times. V usage is TRBV4-1 and J usage is TRBJ1-1; D perhaps matches TRBD1 (6 bases). Germline V lookup: CDR1 MGHRA, CDR2 YSYEKL. The CDR3 loop spans 13 amino acids. Trimming left V 4 bases short and J 5 bases short, with 11 bases between. The CDR3 DNA reads TGCGCCAGCAGCCCAGGGGAGAGTACTGAAGCTTTCTTT. It translates to CASSPGESTEAFF.

J is TRBJ2-7 and V is TRBV10-2; D is possibly TRBD2 (5 bases). The J call could be wrong; TRBJ2-1 is a better fit for the DNA end. This CDR3 is built from 14 residues. CDR1 and CDR2 (germline): WSHSY, SAAADI. CDR3 sequence (DNA): TGCGCCTCCTCTATCGGGGTCTCCTACAATGAGCAGTTCTTC. Amino acid sequence: CASSIGVSYNEQFF.

V usage is TRBV19 and J usage is TRBJ2-7, with D tentatively TRBD2 (6 bases). This CDR3 has 15 amino acids. V shed 1 base and J shed 2 bases, with 12 bases lying between them. CDR1 and CDR2 from the germline V gene are LNHDA and SQIVND (reference sequence). The CDR3 region has the DNA TGTGCCAGTAGTATAGCGGGCGGAGGGACCTACGAGCAGTACTTC. As protein: CASSIAGGGTYEQYF.

The V call is TRBV29-1, the J call TRBJ1-1; TRBD1 matches at 7 bases. The V segment lost 0 bases and the J segment 1 base; nucleotides outside the gene matches: 2. Germline V gene data show CDR1 as SQVTM and CDR2 as ANQGSEA. The CDR3 spans 14 residues. The CDR3 sequence: CSVEEGDRNTEAFF. CDR3 DNA sequence: TGCAGCGTTGAAGAGGGGGACAGGAACACTGAAGCTTTCTTT. The complete variable domain, with remaining parts taken from reference TRBV29-1 and TRBJ1-1, reads SAVISQKPSRDICQRGTSLTIQCQVDSQVTMMFWYRQQPGQSLTLIATANQGSEATYESGFVIDKFPISRPNLTFSTLTVSNMSPEDSSIYLCSVEEGDRNTEAFFGQGTRLTVV.

V gene TRBV28 combines with J gene TRBJ1-2; 7 bases are a match to TRBD1. The V and J ends lost 7 bases and 4 bases, in that order; junction bases with no gene match: 9. The CDR3 sequence is 14 residues long. Germline V gene data show CDR1 as MDHEN and CDR2 as SYDVKM. The CDR3 bases are TGTGCCAGCACTGACAGGGAGAGGAGCTATGGCTACACCTTC. Translating gives CASTDRERSYGYTF.

The chain employs TRBV6-5 and TRBJ2-1, with 9 bases aligning to TRBD2. Germline V lookup: CDR1 MNHEY, CDR2 SVGAGI. V shed 5 bases and J 5 bases; nucleotides not matched to a gene: 7. This CDR3 comprises 15 residues. The CDR3 region has the DNA TGTGCCAGCAGTCCTGGCGGGGGGGCCCACAATGAGCAGTTCTTC. Amino acids: CASSPGGGAHNEQFF.

V usage is TRBV7-4 and J usage is TRBJ2-6, with D unclear. CDR1 and CDR2 from the germline V gene are SGHVT and SQSDAQ. Deletions cut 4 bases from V and 5 bases from J, with 21 bases between. The CDR3 length is 18 residues. CDR3 sequence (DNA): TGTGCCAGCAGCTCGAGGAACAGCTCACAAAGTCGGGCCAACGTCCTGACTTTC. This gives the protein CASSSRNSSQSRANVLTF.

Concerning this clone: The junction departs from germline at one end; a sequencing error may be responsible. The J gene is TRBJ2-2, the V gene TRBV4-1; tentative D call: TRBD1 (5 bases). Per germline, CDR1 MGHRA and CDR2 YSYEKL. The CDR3 consists of 15 residues. CDR3 in DNA: TGCGCCAGCAGTCAAGACAGTATAAACACCGGGGAGCTGTTTTTT. It codes for CASSQDSINTGELFF.

V gene TRBV5-1 combines with J gene TRBJ2-1; 7 nucleotides align to TRBD1. The CDR3 extends over 16 amino acids. CDR1 and CDR2 (germline): SGHRS, YFSETQ. The trim removed 1 base at V and 4 bases at J, leaving 8 bases unmatched. The CDR3 loop reads CASSLWVGGGYNEQFF. The CDR3 DNA is TGCGCCAGCAGCTTGTGGGTAGGGGGCGGGTACAATGAGCAGTTCTTC.

V usage is TRBV6-5 and J usage is TRBJ1-6, with TRBD1 matching 7 bases. Germline trimming cut 6 bases from V and 12 bases from J; bases unmatched to any gene: 11. This CDR3 region has 14 residues. Germline V gene data show CDR1 as MNHEY and CDR2 as SVGAGI. The CDR3 loop is CASSPQGQAIPLHF. The CDR3 coding sequence is TGTGCCAGCAGCCCTCAAGGACAGGCCATACCCCTCCACTTT.